This TCR beta chain is from a study of neurological immune-mediated disorders. This CDR3 has 17 amino acids. The V and J ends lost 1 base and 0 bases respectively, with 16 bases between them. CDR1 is SQVTM and CDR2 is ANQGSEA in the germline V gene. Synthesis of cDNA was carried out by template-switch 5'RACE. The reaction used 10-nucleotide random UMIs. From 15-18 subjects, each sequencing run yielded over 170 million TCR-beta sequences. TCRdb passed the 5' RACE reads through MiXCR, listing each CDR3 protein once. The sample shows nearly 60,000 distinct CDR3 sequences, about 3.7% of them seen only once. Study-wide findings and caveats: Among 34 multiple sclerosis patients, 18 had repertoires that phylogenetic grouping placed in one related-CDR3 cluster, a possible signature.

This clonotype has ten or more counts. Its specificity is unknown. The chain has TRBV29-1 and TRBJ2-1, with TRBD2 as a possible D gene (7 bases). This TCR was sampled from a woman aged 60-70 years with multiple sclerosis. Sequencing input: PBMCs. CDR3 DNA: TGCAGCGTTGAAGGGGGGGGCAGGGCAAGCTCCTACAATGAGCAGTTCTTC. This codes for CSVEGGGRASSYNEQFF.